These 24 T cell receptor beta chains originate from one sample sequenced in a study of blood T cell repertoires in COVID-19. Some clones are missing from TCRdb's copy, which holds only in-frame ones; the method was immunoSEQ multiplex PCR. The data show about 240,000 clones, with around 85% seen just once and approximately 9.6% held by the top ten. The sequenced material came from peripheral blood. All receptors come from a woman older than 75 with acute or convalescent COVID-19.

CDR3 residues: CASSQVSRRDLYGYTF. CDR3 nucleotide sequence: TGCGCCAGCAGCCAAGTCAGTAGGAGGGACCTCTATGGCTACACCTTC. J is TRBJ1-2 and V is TRBV4-1, with D maybe TRBD1 (5 bases). This CDR3 spans 16 amino acids. In germline, CDR1 is MGHRA, CDR2 YSYEKL. The V end was cut by 1 base, the J end by 4 bases, with 16 bases between.

CDR3 in amino acids: CASSLATSMNTEAFF. CDR3 DNA: TGTGCCAGCAGTTTAGCAACCTCTATGAACACTGAAGCTTTCTTT. J is TRBJ1-1 and V is TRBV28, with unresolved D. V lost 2 bases and J lost 0, with 10 bases in between. Germline V gene lookup returns CDR1 MDHEN and CDR2 SYDVKM. The CDR3 contains 15 residues.

V gene TRBV2 combines with J gene TRBJ2-6, with 11 bases lining up with TRBD1. J gave up 0 bases and V 8 bases, and 0 bases lay outside the gene matches. There are 15 residues in the CDR3. From germline, CDR1 is SNHLY and CDR2 FYNNEI. In DNA form, the CDR3 reads TGTGCCAGCGGGACAGGGGGCTCTGGGGCCAACGTCCTGACTTTC. Translating gives CASGTGGSGANVLTF.

The chain is built from TRBV19 and TRBJ2-1; 11 bases map to TRBD1. Germline CDR1 LNHDA, CDR2 SQIVND (reference sequence). The CDR3 sequence is 14 residues long. J was trimmed by 7 bases and V by 7 bases; bases with no gene match: 6. CDR3 loop: CASTPGQGVNEQFF. DNA for the CDR3: TGTGCCAGTACCCCGGGACAGGGGGTTAATGAGCAGTTCTTC.

This clone came up once. The chain is built from TRBV27 and TRBJ1-1; TRBD1 matches 8 bases. The CDR3 contains 16 residues. V lost 1 base and J lost 2; bases outside the gene matches: 6. Germline V gene sequence: CDR1 MNHEY, CDR2 SMNVEV (reference sequence). The CDR3 spells CASSLFGTGTNTEAFF. CDR3 nucleotide sequence: TGTGCCAGCAGTTTATTTGGGACAGGAACTAACACTGAAGCTTTCTTT.

This chain's CDR3 is CASSPSGAGNTIYF. The CDR3 DNA sequence: TGTGCCAGCTCACCGAGCGGGGCAGGAAACACCATATATTTT. This sequence joins TRBV18 and TRBJ1-3, with D possibly matching TRBD1 (5 bases). Germline CDR1 reads KGHSH; CDR2 reads LQKENI. Trimming stripped 3 bases from V and 4 bases from J, with 10 bases between. The CDR3 is 14 amino acids. Supplemented by reference TRBV18 and TRBJ1-3, the full variable domain reads NAGVMQNPRHLVRRRGQEARLRCSPMKGHSHVYWYRQLPEEGLKFMVYLQKENIIDESGMPKERFSAEFPKEGPSILRIQQVVRGDSAAYFCASSPSGAGNTIYFGEGSWLTVV.

This clone appeared a single time. The J gene is TRBJ1-6, the V gene TRBV28; D remains ambiguous. Looked up from germline, CDR1 is MDHEN and CDR2 is SYDVKM. With 8 bases removed from V and 5 bases from J, the gap between germline ends came to 7 bases. This CDR3 has 12 amino acids. Written as DNA, the CDR3 is TGTGCCAGCGAGGCAGATAATTCACCCCTCCACTTT. As protein: CASEADNSPLHF. The full variable domain, in which reference TRBV28 and TRBJ1-6 provide the parts outside the CDR3, is DVKVTQSSRYLVKRTGEKVFLECVQDMDHENMFWYRQDPGLGLRLIYFSYDVKMKEKGDIPEGYSVSREKKERFSLILESASTNQTSMYLCASEADNSPLHFGNGTRLTVT.

The genes are TRBV24-1 and TRBJ2-5; 13 bases align to TRBD2. Germline CDR1 is KGHDR and CDR2 is SFDVKD. With 10 bases clipped from V and 8 bases from J, the junction kept 9 bases outside the gene matches. The CDR3 loop spans 14 amino acids. CDR3 amino acids: CATASGLAGDTQYF. For the CDR3, the DNA is TGTGCCACAGCATCCGGACTAGCGGGGGATACCCAGTACTTC.

The chain links TRBV18 to TRBJ2-7; TRBD2 matches 7 bases. Germline lookup yields CDR1 KGHSH and CDR2 LQKENI. The CDR3 sequence is 16 residues long. V shed 3 bases and J 1 base; nucleotides not matched to a gene: 9. CDR3 loop: CASSPSYQAGSYEQYF. The CDR3 DNA is TGTGCCAGCTCACCCTCTTACCAAGCGGGGTCCTACGAGCAGTACTTC.

V is TRBV14 and J is TRBJ2-2; D uncertain. The CDR3 loop spans 16 amino acids. V lost 0 bases and J 5 bases, leaving 13 bases between the germline ends. CDR1 and CDR2 from the germline V gene are SGHDN and FVKESK. This chain's CDR3 is CASSQEVGSRTGELFF. In DNA, the CDR3 is TGTGCCAGCAGCCAAGAAGTTGGGTCGAGGACCGGGGAGCTGTTTTTT.

This clone was found a few times. The chain has TRBV27 and TRBJ1-4; no definite D call. Deletions cut 6 bases from V and 3 bases from J, with 14 bases between. CDR1 MNHEY and CDR2 SMNVEV come from the germline V gene (reference sequence). The CDR3 runs to 15 residues. Written as DNA, the CDR3 is TGTGCCAGCAGGGCTTTCTGGGCCCCTAATGAAAAACTGTTTTTT. It is translated as CASRAFWAPNEKLFF.

The chain combines TRBV27 with TRBJ1-5; tentative D call: TRBD1 (6 bases). V lost 6 bases and J lost 4, with 10 bases in between. Germline loops: CDR1 MNHEY, CDR2 SMNVEV (reference sequence). The CDR3 totals 13 residues. The DNA of the CDR3 is TGTGCCAGCAGCCTCGGACAGAATCAGCCCCAGCATTTT. This gives the protein CASSLGQNQPQHF.

The rearrangement joins TRBV5-1 to TRBJ2-1; the match to TRBD1 covers 9 bases. CDR1 and CDR2 from the germline V gene are SGHRS and YFSETQ. The V gene end was trimmed by 4 bases and the J gene end by 2 bases; junction bases not matched to a gene: 4. The CDR3 totals 15 residues. The CDR3 region is CASSPQGAPYNEQFF. In nucleotides, the CDR3 is TGCGCCAGCAGCCCACAGGGGGCCCCCTACAATGAGCAGTTCTTC.

V usage is TRBV19 and J usage is TRBJ1-5, with 8 bases that match TRBD1. The V segment lost 2 bases and the J segment 6 bases; nucleotides outside the gene matches: 3. CDR3 length: 14 residues. Germline V gene data show CDR1 as LNHDA and CDR2 as SQIVND (reference sequence). CDR3 DNA sequence: TGTGCCAGTAGTATAACACAGGGGGGTCAGCCCCAGCATTTT. Its translation is CASSITQGGQPQHF.

This sequence joins TRBV10-3 and TRBJ2-3, with TRBD2 matching over 11 bases. V shed 6 bases and J 3 bases; nucleotides not matched to a gene: 11. CDR3 length equals 17 residues. Germline CDR1 reads ENHRY; CDR2 reads SYGVKD. The chain's CDR3 is CAIRGSGGALGTDTQYF. The CDR3 DNA follows: TGTGCCATCAGAGGTAGCGGGGGGGCGTTGGGTACAGATACGCAGTATTTT.

The V gene is TRBV7-9, the J gene TRBJ2-1, with D possibly matching TRBD1 (7 bases). CDR3 length equals 13 residues. Germline V gene sequence: CDR1 SEHNR, CDR2 FQNEAQ (reference sequence). Trimming removed 3 bases from V and 7 bases from J, with 10 bases in between. CDR3 nucleotides: TGTGCCAGCAGCTTCCAGGGGGGAAATGAGCAGTTCTTC. Protein: CASSFQGGNEQFF.

This chain uses TRBV6-5 with TRBJ1-4; tentative D call: TRBD1 (6 bases). Trimming left V 5 bases short and J 7 bases short, with 17 bases between. CDR3 length: 15 residues. CDR1 and CDR2 from the germline V gene are MNHEY and SVGAGI. CDR3 sequence: CASSKFGTRSEKLFF. The CDR3, as DNA: TGTGCCAGCAGTAAGTTCGGGACAAGATCTGAAAAACTGTTTTTT.

The chain joins TRBV28 to TRBJ1-6, with D unresolved. CDR3 size: 15 residues. Looked up from germline, CDR1 is MDHEN and CDR2 is SYDVKM. V lost 2 bases and J lost 10, with 15 bases in between. This CDR3 is CASSLLAGRPSPLHF. As DNA, the CDR3 is TGTGCCAGCAGTTTACTTGCGGGTAGACCGTCACCCCTCCACTTT.

This chain joins TRBV5-4 and TRBJ1-6; 8 bases agree with TRBD1. The CDR3 is 15 amino acids. CDR1 SGHNT and CDR2 YYREEE come from the germline V gene (reference sequence). J lost 8 bases, V lost 0 bases, and 4 bases had no gene match. The DNA of the CDR3 is TGTGCCAGCAGCTTGGGTCAGGGGGCTTATTCACCCCTCCACTTT. It translates to CASSLGQGAYSPLHF.

V usage is TRBV7-8 and J usage is TRBJ1-2; 8 nucleotides align to TRBD1. Losses at the gene ends were 1 base for V and 3 bases for J; bases not matched to a gene: 10. The CDR3 covers 17 residues. Germline values: CDR1 SGHVS, CDR2 FQNEAQ. Written as DNA, the CDR3 is TGTGCCAGCAGCTTAGTTAGCTTAGGACAGGGAGACTATGGCTACACCTTC. Translating it yields CASSLVSLGQGDYGYTF. Full variable domain (missing parts from reference TRBV7-8 and TRBJ1-2): GAGVSQSPRYKVAKRGQDVALRCDPISGHVSLFWYQQALGQGPEFLTYFQNEAQLDKSGLPSDRFFAERPEGSVSTLKIQRTQQEDSAVYLCASSLVSLGQGDYGYTFGSGTRLTVV.

The chain is built from TRBV6-5 and TRBJ2-7; maybe TRBD1 (6 bases). Germline loops: CDR1 MNHEY, CDR2 SVGAGI. Between the trimmed V and J ends, which lost 2 bases and 4 bases, there was a span of 15 bases. The CDR3 is made up of 15 amino acids. The CDR3 region is CASSYRDTGGYEQYF. CDR3 nucleotide sequence: TGTGCCAGCAGTTACCGGGACACGGGCGGGTACGAGCAGTACTTC.

This clone was seen only once. The chain combines TRBV20-1 with TRBJ1-5; weak D call: TRBD1 (5 bases). Germline V gene lookup returns CDR1 DFQATT and CDR2 SNEGSKA (reference sequence). The CDR3 length is 14 residues. V gave up 3 bases and J gave up 2 bases, with 11 bases separating them. The CDR3 is CSASSGSGNQPQHF. The CDR3 DNA reads TGCAGTGCTAGTTCAGGGTCGGGCAATCAGCCCCAGCATTTT.

The chain joins TRBV15 to TRBJ2-2, with TRBD2 as a possible D gene (6 bases). Trimming left V 2 bases short and J 9 bases short, with 13 bases between. Germline assignment: CDR1 LNHNV and CDR2 YYDKDF (reference sequence). This CDR3 spans 14 amino acids. Written as DNA, the CDR3 is TGTGCCACCAGCAGATCTGCGGGACTTCGGGAGCTGTTTTTT. It encodes CATSRSAGLRELFF.

The chain employs TRBV7-8 and TRBJ2-3; 11 bases agree with TRBD2. V dropped 5 bases and J dropped 5; count of bases not matched to a gene: 12. CDR3 length: 17 amino acids. Germline assignment: CDR1 SGHVS and CDR2 FQNEAQ. CDR3 sequence (DNA): TGTGCCAGCAGCCCAACTAGCGGGGGAGCGTTGAAAGATACGCAGTATTTT. Its translation is CASSPTSGGALKDTQYF.